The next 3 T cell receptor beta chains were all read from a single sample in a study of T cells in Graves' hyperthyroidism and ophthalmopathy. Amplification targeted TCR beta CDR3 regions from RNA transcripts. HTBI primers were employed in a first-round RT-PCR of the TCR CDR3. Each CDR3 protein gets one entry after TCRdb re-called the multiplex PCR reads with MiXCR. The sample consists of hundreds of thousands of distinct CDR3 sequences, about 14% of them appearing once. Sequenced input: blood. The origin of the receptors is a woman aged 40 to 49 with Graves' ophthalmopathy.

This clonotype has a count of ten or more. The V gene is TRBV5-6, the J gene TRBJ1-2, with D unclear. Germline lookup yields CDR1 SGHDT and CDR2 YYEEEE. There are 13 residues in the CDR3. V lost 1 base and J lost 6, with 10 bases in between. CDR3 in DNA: TGTGCCAGCAGCTTGACCGTCCTGGATGGCTACACCTTC. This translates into CASSLTVLDGYTF.

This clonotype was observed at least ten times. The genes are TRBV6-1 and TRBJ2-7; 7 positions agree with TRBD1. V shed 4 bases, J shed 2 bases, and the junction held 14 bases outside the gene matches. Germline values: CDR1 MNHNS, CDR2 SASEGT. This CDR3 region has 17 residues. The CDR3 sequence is CASSAQWGQTITYEQYF. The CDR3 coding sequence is TGTGCCAGCAGTGCCCAATGGGGACAGACGATAACCTACGAGCAGTACTTC.

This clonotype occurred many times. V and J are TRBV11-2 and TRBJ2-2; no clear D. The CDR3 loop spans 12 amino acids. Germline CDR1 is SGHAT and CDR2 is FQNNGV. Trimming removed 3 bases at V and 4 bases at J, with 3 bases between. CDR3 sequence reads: CASSLSTGELFF. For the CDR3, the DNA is TGTGCCAGCAGCTTGTCCACCGGGGAGCTGTTTTTT.